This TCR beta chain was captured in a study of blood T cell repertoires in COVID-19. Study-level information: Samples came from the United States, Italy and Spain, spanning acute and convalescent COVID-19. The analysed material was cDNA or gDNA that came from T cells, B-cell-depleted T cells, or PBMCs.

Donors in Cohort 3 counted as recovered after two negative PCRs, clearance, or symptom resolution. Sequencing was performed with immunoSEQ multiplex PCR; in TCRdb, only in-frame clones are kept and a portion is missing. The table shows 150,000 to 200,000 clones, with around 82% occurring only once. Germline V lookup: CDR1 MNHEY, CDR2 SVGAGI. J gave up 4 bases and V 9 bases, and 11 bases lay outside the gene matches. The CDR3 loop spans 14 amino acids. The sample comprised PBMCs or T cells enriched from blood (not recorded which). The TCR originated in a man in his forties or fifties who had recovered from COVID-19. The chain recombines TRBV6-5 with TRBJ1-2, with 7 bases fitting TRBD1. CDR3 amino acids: CASGTTGSLYGYTF. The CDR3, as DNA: TGTGCCAGTGGAACGACAGGGAGCCTCTATGGCTACACCTTC.